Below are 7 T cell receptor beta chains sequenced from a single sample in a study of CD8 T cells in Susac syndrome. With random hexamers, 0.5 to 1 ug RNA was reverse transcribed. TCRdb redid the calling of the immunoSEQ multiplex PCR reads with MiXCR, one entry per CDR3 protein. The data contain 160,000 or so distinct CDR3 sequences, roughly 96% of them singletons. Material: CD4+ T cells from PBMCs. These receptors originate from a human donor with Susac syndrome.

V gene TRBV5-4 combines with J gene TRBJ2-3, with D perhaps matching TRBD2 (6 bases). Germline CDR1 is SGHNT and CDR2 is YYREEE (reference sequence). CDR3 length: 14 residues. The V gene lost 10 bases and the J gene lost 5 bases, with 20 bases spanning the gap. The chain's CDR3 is CAAGTERLKDTQYF. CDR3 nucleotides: TGTGCCGCGGGGACGGAGCGGCTAAAAGATACGCAGTATTTT.

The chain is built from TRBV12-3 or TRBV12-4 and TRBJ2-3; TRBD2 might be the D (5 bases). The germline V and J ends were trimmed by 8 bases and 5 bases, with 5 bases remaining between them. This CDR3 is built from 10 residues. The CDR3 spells CASGRDTQYF. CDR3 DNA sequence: TGTGCCAGCGGGAGAGATACGCAGTATTTT.

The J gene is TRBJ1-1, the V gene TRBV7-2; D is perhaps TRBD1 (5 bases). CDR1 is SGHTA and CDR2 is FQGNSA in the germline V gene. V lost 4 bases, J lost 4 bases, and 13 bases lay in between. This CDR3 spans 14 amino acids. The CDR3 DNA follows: TGTGCCAGCAGCTCGACGTGGGGGGGCACTGAAGCTTTCTTT. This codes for CASSSTWGGTEAFF.

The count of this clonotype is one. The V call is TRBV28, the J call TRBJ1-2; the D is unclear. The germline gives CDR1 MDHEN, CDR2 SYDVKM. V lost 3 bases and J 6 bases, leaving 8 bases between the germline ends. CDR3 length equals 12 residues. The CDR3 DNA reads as TGTGCCAGCAGTTTGCAGAGAAATGGCTACACCTTC. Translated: CASSLQRNGYTF.

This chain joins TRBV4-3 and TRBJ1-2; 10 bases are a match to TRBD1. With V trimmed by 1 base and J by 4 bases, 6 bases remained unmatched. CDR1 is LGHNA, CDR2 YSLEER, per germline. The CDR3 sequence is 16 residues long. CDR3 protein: CASSQAPGQGVYGYTF. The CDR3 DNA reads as TGCGCCAGCAGCCAAGCCCCCGGACAGGGGGTCTATGGCTACACCTTC.

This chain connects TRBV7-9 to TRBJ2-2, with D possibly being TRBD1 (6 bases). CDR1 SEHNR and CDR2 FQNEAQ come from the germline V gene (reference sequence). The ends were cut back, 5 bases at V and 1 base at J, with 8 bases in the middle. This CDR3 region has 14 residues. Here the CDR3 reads CASSRGQNTGELFF. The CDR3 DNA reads TGTGCCAGCAGCAGGGGACAGAACACCGGGGAGCTGTTTTTT.

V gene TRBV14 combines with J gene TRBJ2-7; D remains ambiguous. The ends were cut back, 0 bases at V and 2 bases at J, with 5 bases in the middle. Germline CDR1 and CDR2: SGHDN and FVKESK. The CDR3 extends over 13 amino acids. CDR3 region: CASSQDFAYEQYF. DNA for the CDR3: TGTGCCAGCAGCCAAGACTTCGCCTACGAGCAGTACTTC.